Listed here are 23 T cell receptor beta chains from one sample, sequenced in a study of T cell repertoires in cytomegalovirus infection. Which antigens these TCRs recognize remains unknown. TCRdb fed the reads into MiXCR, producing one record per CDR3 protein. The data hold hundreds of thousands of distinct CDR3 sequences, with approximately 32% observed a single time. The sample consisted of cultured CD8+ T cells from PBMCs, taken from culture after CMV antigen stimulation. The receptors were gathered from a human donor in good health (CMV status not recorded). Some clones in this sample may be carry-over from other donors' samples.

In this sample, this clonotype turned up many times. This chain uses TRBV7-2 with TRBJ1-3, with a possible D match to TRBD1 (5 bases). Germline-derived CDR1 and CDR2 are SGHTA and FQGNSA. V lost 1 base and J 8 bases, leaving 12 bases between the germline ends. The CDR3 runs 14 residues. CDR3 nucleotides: TGTGCCAGCAGCTTAGGGGACCCCGGGGACACCATATATTTT. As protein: CASSLGDPGDTIYF.

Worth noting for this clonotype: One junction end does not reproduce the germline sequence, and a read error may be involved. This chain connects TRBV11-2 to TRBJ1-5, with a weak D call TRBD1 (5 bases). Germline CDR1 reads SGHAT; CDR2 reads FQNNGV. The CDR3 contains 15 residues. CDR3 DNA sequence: TGTGTCAGCAGCTTAAATCTCAGGGGCAATCAGCCCCAGCATTTT. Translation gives CVSSLNLRGNQPQHF.

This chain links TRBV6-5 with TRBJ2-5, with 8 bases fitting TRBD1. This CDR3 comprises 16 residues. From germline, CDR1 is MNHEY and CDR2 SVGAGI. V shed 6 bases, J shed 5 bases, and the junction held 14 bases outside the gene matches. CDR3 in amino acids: CASRQGVALAGETQYF. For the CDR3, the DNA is TGTGCCAGCAGACAGGGGGTAGCACTAGCAGGGGAGACCCAGTACTTC.

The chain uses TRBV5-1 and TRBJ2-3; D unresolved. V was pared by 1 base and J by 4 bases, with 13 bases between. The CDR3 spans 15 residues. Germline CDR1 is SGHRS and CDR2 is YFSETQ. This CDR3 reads CASSLRVAGADTQYF. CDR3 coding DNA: TGCGCCAGCAGCTTGAGAGTGGCTGGGGCAGATACGCAGTATTTT.

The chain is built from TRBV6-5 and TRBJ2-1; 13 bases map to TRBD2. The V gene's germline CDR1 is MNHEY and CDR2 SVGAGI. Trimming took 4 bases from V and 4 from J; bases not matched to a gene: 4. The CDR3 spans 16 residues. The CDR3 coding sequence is TGTGCCAGCAGTTTCGGGACTAGCGGGGAATACAATGAGCAGTTCTTC. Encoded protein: CASSFGTSGEYNEQFF.

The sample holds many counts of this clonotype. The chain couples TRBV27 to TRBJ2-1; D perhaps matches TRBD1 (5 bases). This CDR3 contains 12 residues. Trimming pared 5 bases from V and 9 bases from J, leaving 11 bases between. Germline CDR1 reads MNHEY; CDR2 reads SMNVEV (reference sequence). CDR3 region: CASSPQGTEQFF. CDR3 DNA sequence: TGTGCCAGCAGTCCTCAGGGTACTGAGCAGTTCTTC.

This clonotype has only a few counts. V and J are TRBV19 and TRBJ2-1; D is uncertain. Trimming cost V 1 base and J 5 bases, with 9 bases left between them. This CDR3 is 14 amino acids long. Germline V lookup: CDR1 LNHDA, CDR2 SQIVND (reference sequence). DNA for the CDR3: TGTGCCAGTAGTATAGGTTCGGGTGACAATGAGCAGTTCTTC. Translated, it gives CASSIGSGDNEQFF. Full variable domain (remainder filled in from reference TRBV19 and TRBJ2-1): DGGITQSPKYLFRKEGQNVTLSCEQNLNHDAMYWYRQDPGQGLRLIYYSQIVNDFQKGDIAEGYSVSREKKESFPLTVTSAQKNPTAFYLCASSIGSGDNEQFFGPGTRLTVL.

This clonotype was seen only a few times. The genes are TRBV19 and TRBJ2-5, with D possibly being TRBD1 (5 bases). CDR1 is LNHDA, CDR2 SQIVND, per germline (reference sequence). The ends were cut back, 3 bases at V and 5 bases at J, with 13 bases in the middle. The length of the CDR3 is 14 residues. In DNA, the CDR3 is TGTGCCAGTAGTATCGGCAGGGTCATGGAGACCCAGTACTTC. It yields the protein CASSIGRVMETQYF.

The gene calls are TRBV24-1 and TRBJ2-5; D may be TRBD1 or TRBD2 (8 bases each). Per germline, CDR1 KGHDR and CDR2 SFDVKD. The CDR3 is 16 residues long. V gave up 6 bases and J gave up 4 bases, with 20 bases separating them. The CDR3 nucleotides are TGTGCCACCAGTCGGGGGGGCAGGGGGCGCCCAGAGACCCAGTACTTC. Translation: CATSRGGRGRPETQYF.

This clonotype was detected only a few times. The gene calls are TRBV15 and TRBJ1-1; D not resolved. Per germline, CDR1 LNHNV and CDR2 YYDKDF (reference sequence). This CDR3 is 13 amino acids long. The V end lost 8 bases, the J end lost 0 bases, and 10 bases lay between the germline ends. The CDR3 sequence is CATEGGMNTEAFF. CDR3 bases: TGTGCCACCGAGGGAGGGATGAACACTGAAGCTTTCTTT. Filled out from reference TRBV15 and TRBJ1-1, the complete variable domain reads DAMVIQNPRYQVTQFGKPVTLSCSQTLNHNVMYWYQQKSSQAPKLLFHYYDKDFNNEADTPDNFQSRRPNTSFCFLDIRSPGLGDTAMYLCATEGGMNTEAFFGQGTRLTVV.

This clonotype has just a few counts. The CDR3 region is CASSLRGHSSYEQYV. As DNA, the CDR3 is TGTGCCAGCAGCTTAAGGGGACACTCTTCCTACGAGCAGTACGTC. The rearrangement links TRBV7-8 to TRBJ2-7; D possibly corresponds to TRBD1 (6 bases). This CDR3 comprises 15 residues. V was trimmed by 2 bases and J by 1 base, leaving 12 bases between them. Germline loops: CDR1 SGHVS, CDR2 FQNEAQ.

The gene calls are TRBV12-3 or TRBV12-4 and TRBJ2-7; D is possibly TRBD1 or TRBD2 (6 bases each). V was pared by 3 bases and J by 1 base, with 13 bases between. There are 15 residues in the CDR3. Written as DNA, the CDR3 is TGTGCCAGCAGTTTCGGAGGGGGTTTATCCTACGAGCAGTACTTC. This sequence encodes CASSFGGGLSYEQYF.

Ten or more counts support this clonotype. CDR3 nucleotides: TGTGCCAGCAGCGGGACTAGCGGGCTCTACCAAGAGACCCAGTACTTC. Its protein is CASSGTSGLYQETQYF. The chain has TRBV7-9 and TRBJ2-5; 12 bases agree with TRBD2. Trimming at V came to 5 bases and at J to 0 bases, leaving 4 bases not matched to a gene. Germline V gene data show CDR1 as SEHNR and CDR2 as FQNEAQ (reference sequence). The CDR3 has 16 residues.

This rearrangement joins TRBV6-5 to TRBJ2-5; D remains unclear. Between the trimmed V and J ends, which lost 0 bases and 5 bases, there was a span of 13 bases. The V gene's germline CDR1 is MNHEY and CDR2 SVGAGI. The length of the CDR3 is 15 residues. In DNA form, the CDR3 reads TGTGCCAGCAGTTACTCGACGGTGCCCGGGGAGACCCAGTACTTC. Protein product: CASSYSTVPGETQYF.

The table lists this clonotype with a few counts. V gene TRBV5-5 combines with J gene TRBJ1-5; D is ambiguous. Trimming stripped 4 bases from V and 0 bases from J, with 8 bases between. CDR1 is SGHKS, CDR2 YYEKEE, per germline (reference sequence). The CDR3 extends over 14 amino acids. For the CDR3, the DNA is TGTGCCAGCAGCCCGGAAAATAGCAATCAGCCCCAGCATTTT. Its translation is CASSPENSNQPQHF.

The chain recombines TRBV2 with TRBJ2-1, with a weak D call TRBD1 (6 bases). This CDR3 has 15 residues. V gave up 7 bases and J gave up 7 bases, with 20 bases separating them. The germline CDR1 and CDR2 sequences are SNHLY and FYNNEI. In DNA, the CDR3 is TGTGCCAGCAAAGACAGGACGATAGGACAGAATGAGCAGTTCTTC. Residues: CASKDRTIGQNEQFF. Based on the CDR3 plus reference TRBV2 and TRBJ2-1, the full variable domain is EPEVTQTPSHQVTQMGQEVILRCVPISNHLYFYWYRQILGQKVEFLVSFYNNEISEKSEIFDDQFSVERPDGSNFTLKIRSTKLEDSAMYFCASKDRTIGQNEQFFGPGTRLTVL.

CDR3 amino acids: CASSNPGLAGGKSSYNEQFF. The CDR3 DNA follows: TGTGCCAGCAGTAACCCGGGACTAGCGGGGGGGAAGAGCTCCTACAATGAGCAGTTCTTC. V gene TRBV12-3 or TRBV12-4 combines with J gene TRBJ2-1, with 16 nucleotides matching TRBD2. The CDR3 extends over 20 amino acids. Unmatched junction bases numbered 10, after V lost 5 bases and J lost 0 bases.

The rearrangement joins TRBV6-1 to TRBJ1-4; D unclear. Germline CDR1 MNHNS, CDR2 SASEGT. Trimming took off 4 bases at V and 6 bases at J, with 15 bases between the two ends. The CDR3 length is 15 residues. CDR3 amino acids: CASSGADQRDEKLFF. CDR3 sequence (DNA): TGTGCCAGCAGTGGGGCGGACCAAAGGGATGAAAAACTGTTTTTT.

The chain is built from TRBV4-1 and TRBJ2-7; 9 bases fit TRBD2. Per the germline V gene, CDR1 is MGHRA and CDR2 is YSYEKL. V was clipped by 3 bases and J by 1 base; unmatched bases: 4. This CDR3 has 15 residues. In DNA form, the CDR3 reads TGCGCCAGCAGCCAGGGGACTAGCCCTTCCTACGAGCAGTACTTC. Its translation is CASSQGTSPSYEQYF.

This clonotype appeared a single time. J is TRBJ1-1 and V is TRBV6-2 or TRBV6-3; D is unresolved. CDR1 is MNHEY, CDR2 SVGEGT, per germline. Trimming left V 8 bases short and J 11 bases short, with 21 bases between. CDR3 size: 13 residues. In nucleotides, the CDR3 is TGTGCCAGCGAAGCCCCTCGGGTCAGGCAGGCTTTCTTT. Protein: CASEAPRVRQAFF.

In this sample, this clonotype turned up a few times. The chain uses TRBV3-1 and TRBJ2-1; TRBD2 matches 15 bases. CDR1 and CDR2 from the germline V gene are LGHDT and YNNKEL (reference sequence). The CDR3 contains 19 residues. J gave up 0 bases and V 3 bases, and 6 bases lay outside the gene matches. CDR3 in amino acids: CASSQPGLAGGSSYNEQFF. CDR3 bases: TGTGCCAGCAGCCAGCCTGGACTAGCGGGGGGGAGCTCCTACAATGAGCAGTTCTTC.

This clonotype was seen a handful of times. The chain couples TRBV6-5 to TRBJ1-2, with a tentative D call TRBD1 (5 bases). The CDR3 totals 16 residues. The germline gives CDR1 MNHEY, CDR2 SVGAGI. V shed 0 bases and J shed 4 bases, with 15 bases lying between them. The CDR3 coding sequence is TGTGCCAGCAGTTACTCGAGGGGAGTCAGGGTCTATGGCTACACCTTC. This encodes CASSYSRGVRVYGYTF.

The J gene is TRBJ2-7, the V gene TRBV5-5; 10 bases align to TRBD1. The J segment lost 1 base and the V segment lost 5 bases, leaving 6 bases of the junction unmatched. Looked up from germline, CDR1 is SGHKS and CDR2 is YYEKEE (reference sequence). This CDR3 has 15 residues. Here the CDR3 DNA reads TGTGCCAGCAGAACCGACAGGGGGCCTTCCTACGAGCAGTACTTC. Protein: CASRTDRGPSYEQYF.